The subject of this entry is one T cell receptor beta chain. Sequencing was performed with immunoSEQ multiplex PCR; in TCRdb, only in-frame clones are kept and a portion is missing. Of under 110,000 clones in the sample, just over 95% were seen once. The data are from a study of technical replicates of blood from a handful of donors. This CDR3 has 14 residues. The germline gives CDR1 MNHNS, CDR2 SASEGT. Trimming stripped 3 bases from V and 0 bases from J, with 6 bases between. The sequencing sample was made of T cells isolated from PBMCs. This chain connects TRBV6-1 to TRBJ1-5, with D unclear. This sequence was found in a human donor in good health. CDR3 nucleotides: TGTGCCAGCAGTGATAACTATAGCAATCAGCCCCAGCATTTT. Translated, it gives CASSDNYSNQPQHF.